This T cell receptor beta chain appears in the sequencing data of a study of Ad26.COV2.S vaccination and SARS-CoV-2 variants. Treatment denoted: 15 to 20 received Ad26.COV2.S at low or high dose, single or two shots; several received placebo; per-sample allocation not given. Specimens were obtained on day 63 following the first vaccine or placebo injection. In Boston, the donor was an adult between 18-55 years of age. The method was immunoSEQ multiplex PCR; TCRdb's version includes in-frame clones alone and lacks a portion of them. This table holds about 350,000 clones, roughly 89% found once. Unmatched junction bases numbered 5, after V lost 3 bases and J lost 4 bases. From germline, CDR1 is LGHDT and CDR2 YNNKEL (reference sequence). The length of the CDR3 is 14 residues. Study conclusions and caveats: Reportedly, after vaccination the spike-specific CD8+ and CD4+ T cell responses displayed substantial breadth. The study found higher spike-specific TCR breadth in vaccine than placebo recipients.

For this clone: Antigen: not known.

This receptor was identified in a person between 18 and 65 years old who received the Ad26.COV2.S COVID-19 vaccine or a placebo. Sequencing used peripheral blood, obtained in a trial of Ad26.COV2.S vaccine versus placebo. The chain uses TRBV3-1 (or the pseudogene TRBV3-2) and TRBJ2-5; 7 bases match TRBD1. The DNA for the CDR3 is TGTGCCAGCAGCCATTTAGGGGGCGTAGAGACCCAGTACTTC. Protein product: CASSHLGGVETQYF.